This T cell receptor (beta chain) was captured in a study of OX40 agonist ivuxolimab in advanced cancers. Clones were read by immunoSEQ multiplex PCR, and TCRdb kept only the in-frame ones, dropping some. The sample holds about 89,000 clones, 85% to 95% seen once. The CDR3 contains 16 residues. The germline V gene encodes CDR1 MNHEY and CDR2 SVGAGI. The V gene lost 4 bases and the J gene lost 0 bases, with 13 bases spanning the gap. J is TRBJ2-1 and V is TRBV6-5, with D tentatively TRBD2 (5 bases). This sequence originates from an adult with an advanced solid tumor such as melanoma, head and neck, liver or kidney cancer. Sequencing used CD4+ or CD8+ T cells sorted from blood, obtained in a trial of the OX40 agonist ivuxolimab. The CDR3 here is CASSSNPGDSYNEQFF. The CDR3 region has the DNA TGTGCCAGCAGTTCAAACCCCGGGGACTCCTACAATGAGCAGTTCTTC.